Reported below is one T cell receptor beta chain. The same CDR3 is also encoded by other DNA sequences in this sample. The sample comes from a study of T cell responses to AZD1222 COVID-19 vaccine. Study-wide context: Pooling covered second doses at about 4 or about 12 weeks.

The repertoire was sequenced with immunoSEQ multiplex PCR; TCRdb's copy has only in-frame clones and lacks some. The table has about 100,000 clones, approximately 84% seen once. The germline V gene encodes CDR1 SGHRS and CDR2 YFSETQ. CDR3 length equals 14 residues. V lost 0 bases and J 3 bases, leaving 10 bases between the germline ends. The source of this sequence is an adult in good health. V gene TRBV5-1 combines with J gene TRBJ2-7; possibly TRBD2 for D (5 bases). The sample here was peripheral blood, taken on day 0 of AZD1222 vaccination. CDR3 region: CASSLGAGGYEQYF. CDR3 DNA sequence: TGCGCCAGCAGCTTGGGGGCGGGTGGCTACGAGCAGTACTTC.